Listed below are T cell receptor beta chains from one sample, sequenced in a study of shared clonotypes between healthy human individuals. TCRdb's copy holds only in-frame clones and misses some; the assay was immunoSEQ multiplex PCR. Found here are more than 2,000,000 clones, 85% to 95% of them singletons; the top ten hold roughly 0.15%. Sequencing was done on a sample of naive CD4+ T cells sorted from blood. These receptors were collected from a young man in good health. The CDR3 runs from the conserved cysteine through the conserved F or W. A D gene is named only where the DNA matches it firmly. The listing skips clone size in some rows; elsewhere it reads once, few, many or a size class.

CASSVTPPSEQYF	TGTGCCAGCAGCGTCACGCCCCCCAGCGAGCAGTACTTC	NA	NA	TRBV14	TRBJ2-7
CASSFRVADTQYF	TGTGCCAGCAGTTTCAGGGTAGCAGATACGCAGTATTTT	NA	NA	TRBV27	TRBJ2-3
CASRVRVDTQYF	TGTGCCAGCAGGGTGAGGGTAGATACGCAGTATTTT	NA	NA	TRBV2	TRBJ2-3
CASRGRKLYQRDLGPHLNYEQYF	TGTGCCAGTAGGGGTAGAAAACTTTACCAGCGGGATTTGGGCCCTCACCTCAACTACGAGCAGTACTTC	NA	TRBD2	TRBV19	TRBJ2-7
CASTLQTLSGANVLTF	TGTGCCAGCACATTACAGACCCTATCTGGGGCCAACGTCCTGACTTTC	NA	NA	TRBV5-4	TRBJ2-6
CASSEASSGGARPGELFF	TGTGCCAGCAGTGAAGCCTCTAGCGGGGGGGCCAGACCCGGGGAGCTGTTTTTT	NA	TRBD2	TRBV6-1	TRBJ2-2
CASSPIRNKNTEAFF	TGTGCCAGCAGCCCAATACGCAACAAGAACACTGAAGCTTTCTTT	NA	NA	TRBV11-2	TRBJ1-1
CASSSRGTGELFF	TGTGCCAGCAGCTCCCGGGGCACCGGGGAGCTGTTTTTT	NA	NA	TRBV13	TRBJ2-2
CASSLGAGKREKLFF	TGCGCCAGCAGCTTGGGAGCGGGGAAGAGGGAAAAACTGTTTTTT	NA	NA	TRBV5-1	TRBJ1-4
CSVADTGNYGYTF	TGCAGCGTTGCGGACACTGGAAACTATGGCTACACCTTC	NA	NA	TRBV29-1	TRBJ1-2
CASSSTGTKNSNQPQHF	TGTGCCAGTAGTTCAACCGGGACAAAGAATAGCAATCAGCCCCAGCATTTT	NA	NA	TRBV19	TRBJ1-5
CASSVQGSVFDEQFF	TGTGCCAGCAGTGTTCAGGGGAGCGTTTTCGATGAGCAGTTCTTC	NA	NA	TRBV2	TRBJ2-1
CASSQAPPSNYEQYF	TGTGCCAGCTCACAGGCACCACCCTCTAACTACGAGCAGTACTTC	NA	NA	TRBV18	TRBJ2-7
CASSALQNTGELFF	TGTGCCAGCAGCGCCCTGCAGAACACCGGGGAGCTGTTTTTT	once	NA	TRBV11-2	TRBJ2-2
CASSGQGLGNTEAFF	TGTGCCAGCAGTGGACAGGGGCTGGGGAACACTGAAGCTTTCTTT	NA	TRBD1	TRBV6-1	TRBJ1-1
CASSGSGQGKGFNYGYTF	TGTGCCAGCAGCGGTTCGGGACAGGGGAAGGGGTTTAACTATGGCTACACCTTC	NA	TRBD1	TRBV5-6	TRBJ1-2
CATNTGALAEKLFF	TGTGCCACCAACACAGGGGCCCTGGCCGAAAAACTGTTTTTT	NA	TRBD1	TRBV7-9	TRBJ1-4
CASSKQGLTSGNTIYF	TGTGCCAGCAGCAAACAAGGGCTCACCTCTGGAAACACCATATATTTT	NA	NA	TRBV7-6	TRBJ1-3
CASSINLRSTDTQYF	TGTGCCAGTAGTATTAACCTGCGGAGCACAGATACGCAGTATTTT	NA	NA	TRBV19	TRBJ2-3
CASSEAWQGQETQYF	TGTGCCAGCAGTGAAGCTTGGCAAGGCCAAGAGACCCAGTACTTC	NA	NA	TRBV2	TRBJ2-5
CASATELTDTQYF	TGTGCTAGCGCGACAGAGCTCACAGATACGCAGTATTTT	NA	NA	TRBV12-5	TRBJ2-3
CASQTGGGGPYTQYF	TGCGCCAGCCAGACCGGGGGCGGGGGGCCTTATACGCAGTATTTT	NA	TRBD2	TRBV4-1	TRBJ2-3
CASRGDGLPTNYGYTF	TGTGCCAGCCGAGGTGATGGCCTCCCCACTAACTATGGCTACACCTTC	NA	NA	TRBV28	TRBJ1-2
CASSQHREGYTF	TGTGCCAGCAGCCAACACAGGGAAGGCTACACCTTC	NA	NA	TRBV5-6	TRBJ1-2
CASTGHPQETQYF	TGTGCCAGCACAGGACACCCGCAAGAGACCCAGTACTTC	NA	NA	TRBV2	TRBJ2-5
CASSATLGQSEKLFF	TGTGCCAGCAGCGCGACCCTAGGACAGTCGGAAAAACTGTTTTTT	NA	NA	TRBV9	TRBJ1-4
CASRKVRVGANVLTF	TGTGCCAGCAGAAAAGTCCGGGTCGGGGCCAACGTCCTGACTTTC	NA	NA	TRBV11-2	TRBJ2-6
CASSPGQNLNSPLHF	TGTGCCAGCTCACCCGGACAGAACCTTAATTCACCCCTCCACTTT	NA	NA	TRBV18	TRBJ1-6
CASSQGTVGNTEAFF	TGTGCCAGCAGCCAAGGGACAGTCGGGAACACTGAAGCTTTCTTT	few	NA	TRBV14	TRBJ1-1
CARIKGGTPLDNQPQHF	TGTGCCAGAATCAAAGGTGGCACACCTTTAGACAATCAGCCCCAGCATTTT	NA	NA	TRBV5-3	TRBJ1-5
CASSPRGSFSPLHF	TGTGCCAGCAGCCCGAGGGGGTCGTTTTCACCCCTCCACTTT	NA	NA	TRBV11-2	TRBJ1-6
CASSRDLYSNQPQHF	TGTGCCAGCAGCCGGGACCTATATAGCAATCAGCCCCAGCATTTT	NA	NA	TRBV6-1	TRBJ1-5
CASSWQIGRGYTF	TGTGCCAGCAGCTGGCAAATAGGCCGGGGCTACACCTTC	few	NA	TRBV5-8	TRBJ1-2
CAISRDRGNTEAFF	TGTGCCATCAGCCGGGACAGGGGGAACACTGAAGCTTTCTTT	NA	TRBD1	TRBV10-3	TRBJ1-1
CASSTPGTRTSRQETQYF	TGTGCCAGCAGCACCCCTGGGACCCGGACATCACGACAAGAGACCCAGTACTTC	NA	NA	TRBV5-4	TRBJ2-5
CASSQAGYGALGTGELFF	TGCGCCAGCAGCCAAGCGGGGTACGGGGCCCTCGGCACCGGGGAGCTGTTTTTT	NA	NA	TRBV4-1	TRBJ2-2